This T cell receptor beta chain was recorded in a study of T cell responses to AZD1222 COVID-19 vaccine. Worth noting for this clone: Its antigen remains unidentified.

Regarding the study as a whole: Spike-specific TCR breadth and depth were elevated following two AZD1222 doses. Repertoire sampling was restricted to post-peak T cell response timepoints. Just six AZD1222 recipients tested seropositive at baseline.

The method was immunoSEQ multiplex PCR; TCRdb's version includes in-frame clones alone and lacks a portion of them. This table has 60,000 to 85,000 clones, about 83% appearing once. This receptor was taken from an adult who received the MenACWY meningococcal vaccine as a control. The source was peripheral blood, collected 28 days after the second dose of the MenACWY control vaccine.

The CDR3: CASSPPGQGWSDTQYF. CDR3 in DNA: TGTGCCAGCAGCCCACCTGGACAGGGATGGTCAGATACGCAGTATTTT. This chain joins TRBV5-6 and TRBJ2-3; 8 nucleotides align to TRBD1. V lost 4 bases to trimming and J lost 4 bases; unmatched junction nucleotides: 11. Germline V gene lookup returns CDR1 SGHDT and CDR2 YYEEEE. This CDR3 is 16 amino acids long. The full variable domain, its missing parts supplied by reference TRBV5-6 and TRBJ2-3, is DAGVTQSPTHLIKTRGQQVTLRCSPKSGHDTVSWYQQALGQGPQFIFQYYEEEERQRGNFPDRFSGHQFPNYSSELNVNALLLGDSALYLCASSPPGQGWSDTQYFGPGTRLTVL.